These 13 T cell receptor beta chains were all obtained from the same sample, sequenced in a study of blood T cell repertoires in COVID-19. The repertoire was sequenced with immunoSEQ multiplex PCR; TCRdb's copy has only in-frame clones and lacks some. The table includes around 110,000 clones, less than 90% detected once. Sequencing was performed on peripheral blood. These receptors originate from a man aged 30 to 45 with acute or convalescent COVID-19.

This chain joins TRBV29-1 and TRBJ2-7, with TRBD1 identical over 10 bases. The CDR3 covers 13 residues. Per the germline V gene, CDR1 is SQVTM and CDR2 is ANQGSEA. With 5 bases clipped from V and 2 bases from J, the junction kept 3 bases outside the gene matches. This chain's CDR3 is CSVSGTGAYEQYF. Here the CDR3 DNA reads TGCAGCGTTTCCGGGACAGGGGCCTACGAGCAGTACTTC.

For this clone: Germline and junction disagree at one end, which may indicate a read error. CDR3 sequence: CASSLDSSYEQYF. The CDR3 coding sequence is TGTGCCAGCAGCCTAGACAGTTCCTACGAGCAGTACTTC. The V call is TRBV11-3, the J call TRBJ2-7; TRBD1 might be the D (5 bases). CDR3 length: 13 amino acids. Per the germline V gene, CDR1 is SGHNT and CDR2 is YENEEA.

This chain connects TRBV3-1 (or the pseudogene TRBV3-2) to TRBJ1-2, with TRBD1 as a possible D gene (5 bases). The CDR3 length is 15 residues. Germline V CDR1 and CDR2: LGHDT, YNNKEL (reference sequence). The V gene lost 0 bases and the J gene lost 2 bases, with 10 bases spanning the gap. Here the CDR3 DNA reads TGTGCCAGCAGCCAAGATGGGGCGGTAAACTATGGCTACACCTTC. The encoded protein is CASSQDGAVNYGYTF.

This chain joins TRBV7-9 and TRBJ1-2; no clear D gene. The CDR3 loop spans 13 amino acids. V dropped 5 bases and J dropped 3 bases, with 10 bases sitting between them. Germline V gene sequence: CDR1 SEHNR, CDR2 FQNEAQ (reference sequence). Written as DNA, the CDR3 is TGTGCCAGCAGCCCCTCAGTCGACTATGGCTACACCTTC. It specifies CASSPSVDYGYTF.

The chain is built from TRBV5-1 and TRBJ2-1, with 8 bases identical to TRBD2. Losses at the gene ends were 0 bases for V and 6 bases for J; bases not matched to a gene: 2. The CDR3 is made up of 14 amino acids. Germline V gene sequence: CDR1 SGHRS, CDR2 YFSETQ. CDR3 in amino acids: CASSLGRGANEQFF. The DNA of the CDR3 is TGCGCCAGCAGCTTGGGGCGGGGGGCCAATGAGCAGTTCTTC.

V is TRBV30 and J is TRBJ1-5; possible D gene TRBD1, 5 bases. V gave up 2 bases and J gave up 2 bases, with 7 bases separating them. The CDR3 totals 13 residues. CDR1 is GTSNPN and CDR2 is SVGIG in the germline V gene (reference sequence). The DNA for the CDR3 is TGTGCCTGGAGTTCGGGGGGCAATCAGCCCCAGCATTTT. Amino acid sequence: CAWSSGGNQPQHF.

This chain uses TRBV15 with TRBJ2-7; TRBD1 matches 8 bases. Unmatched junction bases numbered 2, after V lost 1 base and J lost 3 bases. The length of the CDR3 is 14 residues. CDR1 and CDR2 from the germline V gene are LNHNV and YYDKDF (reference sequence). As DNA, the CDR3 is TGTGCCACCAGCAGAGTAACAGGGGGCTACGAGCAGTACTTC. Translation: CATSRVTGGYEQYF.

DNA for the CDR3: TGTGCCAGCAGCCTCCGAAACACCATATATTTT. Its translation is CASSLRNTIYF. The chain recombines TRBV7-9 with TRBJ1-3, with unresolved D. The ends were cut back, 5 bases at V and 5 bases at J, with 4 bases in the middle. Germline V lookup: CDR1 SEHNR, CDR2 FQNEAQ (reference sequence). CDR3 length equals 11 residues.

This clone was seen more than once but under ten times. The chain links TRBV5-1 to TRBJ2-7, with D tentatively TRBD1 (6 bases). Between the trimmed V and J ends, which lost 5 bases and 3 bases, there was a span of 18 bases. CDR3 size: 15 residues. Germline CDR1 reads SGHRS; CDR2 reads YFSETQ. The CDR3 DNA is TGCGCCAGCAGATATTCAAGGGACACTAACTACGAGCAGTACTTC. Translating it yields CASRYSRDTNYEQYF. The entire variable domain, with the rest obtained from reference TRBV5-1 and TRBJ2-7, is as follows: KAGVTQTPRYLIKTRGQQVTLSCSPISGHRSVSWYQQTPGQGLQFLFEYFSETQRNKGNFPGRFSGRQFSNSRSEMNVSTLELGDSALYLCASRYSRDTNYEQYFGPGTRLTVT.

CDR3 region: CASSTRGQGISNQPQHF. CDR3 nucleotide sequence: TGTGCCAGCAGCACCAGGGGCCAAGGGATTAGCAATCAGCCCCAGCATTTT. The V gene is TRBV2, the J gene TRBJ1-5; D is perhaps TRBD1 (6 bases). The germline V gene has CDR1 SNHLY and CDR2 FYNNEI. This CDR3 region has 17 residues. The V end was cut by 6 bases, the J end by 0 bases, with 18 bases between.

The V gene is TRBV4-1, the J gene TRBJ2-3; 14 bases map to TRBD2. The CDR3 sequence is 20 residues long. Germline V lookup: CDR1 MGHRA, CDR2 YSYEKL. The V segment lost 5 bases and the J segment 3 bases; nucleotides outside the gene matches: 16. CDR3 DNA: TGCGCCAGCAGCACCCCCGGGACTAGCGGGAGTTCGAGTAGAACAGATACGCAGTATTTT. Amino acids: CASSTPGTSGSSSRTDTQYF.

In its sample, this clone was seen once. The V gene is TRBV10-3, the J gene TRBJ2-7; TRBD1 matches at 11 bases. The CDR3 is 13 amino acids. V gave up 10 bases and J gave up 2 bases; unmatched junction bases: 4. Per germline, CDR1 ENHRY and CDR2 SYGVKD. The CDR3 DNA is TGTGCCACCAGGACAGGGGGCACCTACGAGCAGTACGTC. As protein: CATRTGGTYEQYV.

The J gene is TRBJ2-2, the V gene TRBV19; D might be TRBD2 (5 bases). The V gene lost 3 bases and the J gene lost 7 bases, with 15 bases spanning the gap. The CDR3 spans 15 residues. CDR1 and CDR2 from the germline V gene are LNHDA and SQIVND (reference sequence). CDR3 DNA sequence: TGTGCCAGTAGTATTACGGGTGGAGGTTTCGGGGAGCTGTTTTTT. Amino acids: CASSITGGGFGELFF.